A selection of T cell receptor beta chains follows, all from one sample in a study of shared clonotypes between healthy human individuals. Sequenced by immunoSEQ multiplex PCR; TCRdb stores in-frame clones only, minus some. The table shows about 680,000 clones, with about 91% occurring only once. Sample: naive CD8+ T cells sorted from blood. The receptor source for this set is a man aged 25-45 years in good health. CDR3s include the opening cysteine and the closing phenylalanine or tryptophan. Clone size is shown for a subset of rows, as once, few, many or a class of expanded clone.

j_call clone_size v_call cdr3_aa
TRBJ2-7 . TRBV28 CASRTGFSYEQYF
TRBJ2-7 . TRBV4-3 CASSQESSALSSYEQYF
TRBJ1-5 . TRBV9 CASSRQGNQPQHF
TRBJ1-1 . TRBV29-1 CSVVTRTEAFF
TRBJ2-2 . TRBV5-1 CASSLGGTGELFF
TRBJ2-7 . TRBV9 CASSPYITSGRNEQYF
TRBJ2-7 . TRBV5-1 CASSLESYEQYF
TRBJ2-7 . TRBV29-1 CSVEVLAGRYEQYF
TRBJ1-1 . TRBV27 CASQQGNEAFF
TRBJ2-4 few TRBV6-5 CASSPSGTAGPIQYF
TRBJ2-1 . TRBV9 CASSPRQGFDNEQFF
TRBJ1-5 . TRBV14 CASSQESQPQHF
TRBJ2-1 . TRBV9 CASSVGSQGDYNEQFF
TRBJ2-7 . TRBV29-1 CSVTPGGGAEQYF
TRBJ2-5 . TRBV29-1 CSVEDWAAQETQYF
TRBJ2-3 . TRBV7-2 CASSSAGSGGRADTQYF
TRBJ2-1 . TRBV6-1 CASRLAGGVYNEQFF
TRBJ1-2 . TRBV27 CASSFQGVNYGYTF
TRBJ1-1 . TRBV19 CASSKGQGGTEAFF
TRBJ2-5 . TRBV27 CASSWWTGGQETQYF
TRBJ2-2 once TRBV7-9 CASSETSWTSGYGPGELFF
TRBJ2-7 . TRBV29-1 CSATQQGSGGEQYF
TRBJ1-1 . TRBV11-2 CASSLGRTGRTEAFF
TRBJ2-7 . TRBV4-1 CASTNGLADSYEQYF
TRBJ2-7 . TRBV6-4 CTSSEGVAGVSEQYF
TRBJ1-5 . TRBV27 CASSLITGEPQHF
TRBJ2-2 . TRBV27 CASSLSGGRATGELFF
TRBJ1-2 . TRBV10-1 CASRGSGIISSGYTF
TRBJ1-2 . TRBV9 CASSVEGTAVYYGYTF
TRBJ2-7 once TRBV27 CASSPPDNTYEQYF
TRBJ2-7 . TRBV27 CASSFGTGNYEQYF
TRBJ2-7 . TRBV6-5 CASGLGPYPYEQYF
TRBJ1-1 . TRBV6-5 CASSWDIQNTEAFF
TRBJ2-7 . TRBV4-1 CASSQVRFEGGGSYEQYF
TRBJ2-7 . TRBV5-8 CASSLGGDYEQYF
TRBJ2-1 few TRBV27 CAIALASGYNEQFF
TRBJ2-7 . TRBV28 CASSFIGNEQYF
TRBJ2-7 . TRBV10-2 CASSDAGYEQYF